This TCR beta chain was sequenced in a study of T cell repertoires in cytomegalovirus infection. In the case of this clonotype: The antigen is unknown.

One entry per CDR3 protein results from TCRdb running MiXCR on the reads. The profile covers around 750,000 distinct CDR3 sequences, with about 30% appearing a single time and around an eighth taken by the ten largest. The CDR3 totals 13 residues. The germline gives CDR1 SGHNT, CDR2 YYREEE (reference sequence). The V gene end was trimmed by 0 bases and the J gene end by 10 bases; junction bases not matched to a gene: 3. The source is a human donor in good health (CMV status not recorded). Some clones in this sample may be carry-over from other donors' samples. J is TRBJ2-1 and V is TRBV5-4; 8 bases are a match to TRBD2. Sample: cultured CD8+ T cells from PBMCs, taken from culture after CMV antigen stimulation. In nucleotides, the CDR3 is TGTGCCAGCAGCTTGGAAGGGACTAGAGAGCAGTTCTTC. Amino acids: CASSLEGTREQFF.